Each of the 26 T cell receptor beta chains below was sequenced from the same sample in a study of identical twins. Via MiXCR, TCRdb re-called the 5' RACE reads, giving one row per CDR3 protein. The table records 400,000 to 550,000 distinct CDR3 sequences, approximately 24% of them present only once. This same sample was also part of a study on T cells expressing NK-cell markers.

The sequenced sample was CD4+ T cells sorted from blood. The receptor set was obtained from a woman aged 18-35 years in good health.

This clonotype was detected only a few times. The chain joins TRBV18 to TRBJ2-3, with 7 bases identical to TRBD2. The trim removed 2 bases at V and 4 bases at J, leaving 3 bases unmatched. Germline CDR1 KGHSH, CDR2 LQKENI. This CDR3 region has 14 residues. The CDR3 nucleotides read TGTGCCAGCTCACCAGGGACTAACGCAGATACGCAGTATTTT. It is translated as CASSPGTNADTQYF.

The chain joins TRBV27 to TRBJ2-2, with D unresolved. Trimming removed 3 bases at V and 4 bases at J, with 9 bases between. Germline V gene data show CDR1 as MNHEY and CDR2 as SMNVEV (reference sequence). The CDR3 loop spans 14 amino acids. CDR3 nucleotides: TGTGCCAGCAGTTTCTCAATACTCACCGGGGAGCTGTTTTTT. Translation: CASSFSILTGELFF.

This clonotype came up once. The V and J genes are TRBV5-6 and TRBJ2-7; 10 nucleotides align to TRBD2. Trimming cost V 2 bases and J 2 bases; bases outside gene matches: 7. This CDR3 is built from 16 residues. CDR1 and CDR2 from the germline V gene are SGHDT and YYEEEE. The CDR3 region is CASSFRLAGVTYEQYF. The CDR3 DNA reads TGTGCCAGCAGCTTCCGTCTAGCGGGGGTGACCTACGAGCAGTACTTC.

V is TRBV20-1 and J is TRBJ2-3, with 7 bases that match TRBD2. CDR1 and CDR2 (germline): DFQATT, SNEGSKA (reference sequence). With 1 base clipped from V and 1 base from J, the junction kept 5 bases outside the gene matches. The CDR3 loop spans 15 amino acids. CDR3 residues: CSARVPGRGTDTQYF. The CDR3, as DNA: TGCAGTGCTAGAGTTCCGGGGAGGGGCACAGATACGCAGTATTTT.

This chain joins TRBV5-6 and TRBJ2-5, with 7 bases aligning to TRBD1. The CDR3 consists of 14 residues. Looked up from germline, CDR1 is SGHDT and CDR2 is YYEEEE. The ends lost 6 bases at V and 5 bases at J; junction bases unmatched: 10. In DNA form, the CDR3 reads TGTGCCAGCACCCCCTTGACAGGGCAGGAGACCCAGTACTTC. Translating gives CASTPLTGQETQYF.

The gene calls are TRBV12-3 or TRBV12-4 and TRBJ2-7; 9 bases line up with TRBD2. The J segment lost 2 bases and the V segment lost 6 bases, leaving 8 bases of the junction unmatched. The CDR3 covers 15 residues. CDR3 amino acids: CASSPPTSGAYEQYF. In DNA form, the CDR3 reads TGTGCCAGCAGCCCGCCGACTAGCGGTGCCTACGAGCAGTACTTC.

The CDR3 is CASSISYRHEQYF. The CDR3 nucleotides are TGTGCCAGCAGCATCAGCTATCGCCACGAGCAGTACTTC. The V call is TRBV7-3, the J call TRBJ2-7; D unclear. The germline CDR1 and CDR2 sequences are SGHTA and FQGTGA. Trimming shortened V by 5 bases and J by 5 bases, and 13 bases separated the two germline ends. This CDR3 region has 13 residues.

This clonotype has more than one count but fewer than ten. J is TRBJ2-7 and V is TRBV6-1, with 10 bases identical to TRBD1. After removal of 8 bases from V and 5 bases from J, the junction contained 12 bases not matched to a gene. Per germline, CDR1 MNHNS and CDR2 SASEGT. This CDR3 region has 15 residues. CDR3: CASYSPGQGTNEQYF. CDR3 bases: TGTGCCAGCTACTCACCGGGACAGGGGACGAACGAGCAGTACTTC.

This rearrangement joins TRBV7-8 to TRBJ2-5; maybe TRBD2 (8 bases). Germline V lookup: CDR1 SGHVS, CDR2 FQNEAQ. This CDR3 has 17 residues. V was clipped by 2 bases and J by 7 bases, with 23 bases between them. CDR3: CASSLRGGRTGWVTQYF. For the CDR3, the DNA is TGTGCCAGCAGCTTAAGAGGCGGGAGGACAGGCTGGGTGACCCAGTACTTC.

J is TRBJ1-1 and V is TRBV25-1; no clear D. The V end lost 2 bases, the J end lost 6 bases, and 10 bases lay between the germline ends. This CDR3 has 13 residues. Germline V CDR1 and CDR2: MGHDK, SYGVNS. The CDR3 DNA sequence: TGTGCCAGCAGTGAAGTCAGAGGCGCTGAAGCTTTCTTT. Protein product: CASSEVRGAEAFF.

The V gene is TRBV4-3, the J gene TRBJ1-1; no clear D gene. CDR3 size: 14 residues. Trimming cost V 4 bases and J 4 bases, with 13 bases left between them. Germline assignment: CDR1 LGHNA and CDR2 YSLEER. The CDR3 bases are TGCGCCAGCAGCCCGCTCGGGGTAGTCACTGAAGCTTTCTTT. It specifies CASSPLGVVTEAFF.

This clonotype was observed a handful of times. The V call is TRBV3-1, the J call TRBJ1-2; 7 bases are a match to TRBD1. The CDR3 length is 15 residues. Per the germline V gene, CDR1 is LGHDT and CDR2 is YNNKEL (reference sequence). V gave up 1 base and J gave up 2 bases; unmatched junction bases: 4. This chain's CDR3 is CASSQAQGQNYGYTF. DNA for the CDR3: TGTGCCAGCAGCCAAGCTCAGGGACAGAACTATGGCTACACCTTC.

This chain uses TRBV12-3 or TRBV12-4 with TRBJ1-6; 7 bases align to TRBD1. The CDR3 totals 14 residues. V dropped 6 bases and J dropped 9; count of bases not matched to a gene: 8. The CDR3 DNA sequence: TGTGCCAGCAGAAGACAGGGAGGTTTTTCACCCCTCCACTTT. This translates into CASRRQGGFSPLHF.

The CDR3 spells CAISGRDTDTQYF. The DNA for the CDR3 is TGTGCCATCAGCGGAAGGGACACAGATACGCAGTATTTT. This chain links TRBV10-3 with TRBJ2-3; unclear D gene. The V gene lost 6 bases and the J gene lost 2 bases, with 9 bases spanning the gap. This CDR3 has 13 residues. Looked up from germline, CDR1 is ENHRY and CDR2 is SYGVKD.

The genes are TRBV5-1 and TRBJ2-3; TRBD1 might be the D (5 bases). The CDR3 is 15 residues long. Germline V gene data show CDR1 as SGHRS and CDR2 as YFSETQ. The V end lost 0 bases, the J end lost 0 bases, and 8 bases lay between the germline ends. The CDR3 DNA reads TGCGCCAGCAGCTTGGGCAGGGCGAGCACAGATACGCAGTATTTT. Translating it yields CASSLGRASTDTQYF.

This chain uses TRBV6-2 or TRBV6-3 with TRBJ2-3; TRBD2 is a possible D gene (6 bases). Germline CDR1 is MNHEY and CDR2 is SVGEGT. This CDR3 region has 14 residues. V gave up 6 bases and J gave up 4 bases, with 14 bases separating them. The CDR3 sequence: CASSLRDLADTQYF. The CDR3 DNA follows: TGTGCCAGCAGCCTACGGGACTTGGCAGATACGCAGTATTTT.

A few counts support this clonotype. The genes are TRBV7-9 and TRBJ2-7, with D possibly matching TRBD2 (5 bases). There are 15 residues in the CDR3. Looked up from germline, CDR1 is SEHNR and CDR2 is FQNEAQ (reference sequence). Between the trimmed V and J ends, which lost 2 bases and 0 bases, there was a span of 11 bases. The CDR3 is CASSLFRGDSYEQYF. CDR3 sequence (DNA): TGTGCCAGCAGCTTATTCCGGGGAGACTCCTACGAGCAGTACTTC.

This clonotype turned up a few times. The rearrangement uses TRBV3-1 and TRBJ2-7; D gene unclear. The CDR3 loop spans 15 amino acids. Germline V gene data show CDR1 as LGHDT and CDR2 as YNNKEL (reference sequence). V was clipped by 1 base and J by 3 bases, with 13 bases between them. The CDR3 sequence: CASSQVVSPSYEQYF. Here the CDR3 DNA reads TGTGCCAGCAGCCAAGTGGTTAGCCCTAGCTACGAGCAGTACTTC.

This clonotype was seen only a few times. The rearrangement uses TRBV20-1 and TRBJ1-2; D is ambiguous. Trimming left V 3 bases short and J 7 bases short, with 3 bases between. The CDR3 totals 9 residues. Germline V gene lookup returns CDR1 DFQATT and CDR2 SNEGSKA (reference sequence). CDR3: CSASFGYTF. In nucleotides, the CDR3 is TGCAGTGCTAGCTTTGGCTACACCTTC.

This clonotype was picked up a small number of times. The gene calls are TRBV5-6 and TRBJ2-5; D is perhaps TRBD1 or TRBD2 (5 bases each). Trimming left V 5 bases short and J 10 bases short, with 12 bases between. Germline CDR1 and CDR2: SGHDT and YYEEEE. This CDR3 region has 11 residues. CDR3 in amino acids: CASSRGVIQYF. The CDR3 DNA sequence: TGTGCCAGCAGTCGAGGGGTGATCCAGTACTTC.

This clonotype was counted between two and nine times. The chain has TRBV20-1 and TRBJ1-5, with D perhaps matching TRBD1 (5 bases). CDR1 is DFQATT, CDR2 SNEGSKA, per germline (reference sequence). V lost 5 bases and J lost 3, with 11 bases in between. The CDR3 consists of 13 residues. Here the CDR3 DNA reads TGCAGTGCTGGGGGGACTGCCAATCAGCCCCAGCATTTT. This codes for CSAGGTANQPQHF.

J is TRBJ2-1 and V is TRBV18, with 9 bases lining up with TRBD1. Germline lookup yields CDR1 KGHSH and CDR2 LQKENI. J was trimmed by 9 bases and V by 8 bases; bases with no gene match: 11. The CDR3 consists of 14 residues. This CDR3 is CASRKTGGPPEQFF. The DNA of the CDR3 is TGTGCCAGCCGAAAGACAGGGGGGCCTCCTGAGCAGTTCTTC.

This rearrangement joins TRBV7-2 to TRBJ1-2; D is uncertain. The germline CDR1 and CDR2 sequences are SGHTA and FQGNSA. The CDR3 is 16 amino acids. Trimming took off 5 bases at V and 4 bases at J, with 20 bases between the two ends. CDR3 sequence: CASSTDKAFRAYGYTF. CDR3 in DNA: TGTGCCAGCAGCACAGACAAGGCATTTCGTGCCTATGGCTACACCTTC.

The chain joins TRBV12-3 or TRBV12-4 to TRBJ1-1; D remains unclear. Between the trimmed V and J ends, which lost 4 bases and 6 bases, there was a span of 9 bases. This CDR3 spans 12 amino acids. DNA for the CDR3: TGTGCCAGCAGTTGGGGTAAGGCTGAAGCTTTCTTT. This codes for CASSWGKAEAFF.

This clonotype has more than one count but fewer than ten. This chain connects TRBV2 to TRBJ2-3, with no clear D. The CDR3 sequence is 13 residues long. Germline values: CDR1 SNHLY, CDR2 FYNNEI. V was clipped by 3 bases and J by 1 base, with 5 bases between them. Here the CDR3 DNA reads TGTGCCAGCAGTGAGGGCCGCACAGATACGCAGTATTTT. It translates to CASSEGRTDTQYF. The full variable domain, in which reference TRBV2 and TRBJ2-3 provide the parts outside the CDR3, is EPEVTQTPSHQVTQMGQEVILRCVPISNHLYFYWYRQILGQKVEFLVSFYNNEISEKSEIFDDQFSVERPDGSNFTLKIRSTKLEDSAMYFCASSEGRTDTQYFGPGTRLTVL.

The gene calls are TRBV12-3 or TRBV12-4 and TRBJ1-1; no clear D. The CDR3 extends over 15 amino acids. V dropped 3 bases and J dropped 0 bases, with 11 bases sitting between them. The CDR3 spells CASSFSGTMNTEAFF. CDR3 coding DNA: TGTGCCAGCAGTTTCTCGGGAACCATGAACACTGAAGCTTTCTTT.